Detailed here is one T cell receptor (beta chain). The source of the sample is a study of blood T cell repertoires in COVID-19. Residents of about two dozen US areas, aged roughly 18 to 89 years, made up the participants. Participant-given clinical history determined each cohort assignment. Recovered status in Cohort 3 required two negative PCRs, clearance, or symptom resolution. Clones were sequenced by immunoSEQ multiplex PCR, and TCRdb holds only the in-frame ones, with some missing. The sample contains fewer than 300,000 clones, 85% to 90% of which appear only once. This CDR3 is built from 18 residues. V lost 3 bases to trimming and J lost 0 bases; unmatched junction nucleotides: 8. Germline CDR1 reads SGHTA; CDR2 reads FQGNSA.

This clonotype was obtained from a man aged 35-49 years who had recovered from COVID-19. The chain has TRBV7-2 and TRBJ2-6, with 7 nucleotides matching TRBD1. Sequencing input: PBMCs or T cells enriched from blood (not recorded which). The CDR3, as DNA: TGTGCCAGCAGCTTTAAGGGACAGCCGAGCTCTGGGGCCAACGTCCTGACTTTC. The encoded protein is CASSFKGQPSSGANVLTF. Filled out from reference TRBV7-2 and TRBJ2-6, the complete variable domain reads GAGVSQSPSNKVTEKGKDVELRCDPISGHTALYWYRQSLGQGLEFLIYFQGNSAPDKSGLPSDRFSAERTGGSVSTLTIQRTQQEDSAVYLCASSFKGQPSSGANVLTFGAGSRLTVL.